This T cell receptor beta chain was profiled in a study of control samples from healthy donors and cancer patients. V was clipped by 3 bases and J by 0 bases; unmatched bases: 3. This CDR3 has 16 residues. CDR1 is SGHTS and CDR2 is YDEGEE in the germline V gene. TCRdb keeps only in-frame clones here, not all; method: immunoSEQ multiplex PCR. The sample holds 70,000 to 75,000 clones; less than 90% are singletons and the top ten take under 5%. The clonotype originates from a woman between 50 and 59 years old in good health. The source material was blood. The chain employs TRBV5-8 and TRBJ1-6, with TRBD1 matching 7 bases. The CDR3 spells CASSSGQSSYNSPLHF. DNA of the CDR3: TGTGCCAGCAGCTCGGGACAGAGCTCCTATAATTCACCCCTCCACTTT.